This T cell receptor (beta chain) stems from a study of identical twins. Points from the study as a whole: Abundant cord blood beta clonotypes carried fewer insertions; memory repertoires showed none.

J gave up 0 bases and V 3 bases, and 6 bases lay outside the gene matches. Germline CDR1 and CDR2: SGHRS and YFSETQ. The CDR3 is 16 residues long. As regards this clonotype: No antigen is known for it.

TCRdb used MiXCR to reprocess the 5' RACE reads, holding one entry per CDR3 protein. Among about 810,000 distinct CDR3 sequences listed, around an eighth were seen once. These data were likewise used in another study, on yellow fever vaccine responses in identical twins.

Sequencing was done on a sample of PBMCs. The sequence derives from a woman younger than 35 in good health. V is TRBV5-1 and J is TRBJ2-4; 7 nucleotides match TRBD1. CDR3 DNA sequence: TGCGCCAGCAGCTCCGGGACAGCTTTAGCCAAAAACATTCAGTACTTC. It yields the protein CASSSGTALAKNIQYF. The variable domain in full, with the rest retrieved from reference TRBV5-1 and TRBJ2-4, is KAGVTQTPRYLIKTRGQQVTLSCSPISGHRSVSWYQQTPGQGLQFLFEYFSETQRNKGNFPGRFSGRQFSNSRSEMNVSTLELGDSALYLCASSSGTALAKNIQYFGAGTRLSVL.